This entry features one T cell receptor beta chain sequence. Its antigen target is currently unknown. Per-base qualities were not stored, and no clone one base away is much larger. This specimen comes from a study of blood T cell repertoires in COVID-19 (dated by TCRdb to the early 2020s). Study-wide context: The collaborator samples originated in the United States, Italy and Spain and spanned the acute and convalescent phases of COVID-19. Deeply sampled blood TCRbeta repertoires from subjects exposed to, actively infected with, or recovered from COVID-19 were included in the dataset. Where available, HLA class I and class II types were obtained from metadata supplied by the sample provider rather than from assay-based typing. Nearly every sample came with metadata listing a de-identified subject ID, COVID-19 status, age in years and sex. The prospective study material was composed of cDNA or gDNA derived from T cells, B-cell-depleted T cells, or PBMCs. The repertoires were released in a freely available public database intended as a resource for research on the immune response to SARS-CoV-2. Samples came from the ongoing ImmuneRACE study (first 160 participants) plus 1,254 subjects from 6 global collaborators.

V is shortened by 6 bases, J by 0 bases, and the region joining them spans 8 bases. The germline V gene encodes CDR1 SNHLY and CDR2 FYNNEI. The CDR3 numbers 13 residues from cysteine through phenylalanine. This entry keeps only the CDR3 DNA: 39 bases, framed from base 1. Results and caveats for the whole study, not just this receptor: Clinical and demographic metadata were provided uncurated, with the amount varying by source and participant.

The immunoSEQ Assay, a bias-controlled multiplex PCR, was used to amplify TCRbeta CDR3 regions from genomic DNA. The paper's processing steps were these. Within the assay, amplification of reference gene primers was used to estimate how many nucleated cells each sample contained. To quantify the absolute abundance of each unique TCRbeta CDR3 rearrangement, sequence reads were collapsed and filtered. For each sample, productive Simpson clonality was calculated by taking the square root of Simpson's diversity index across productive rearrangements. In its TCRdb copy, this immuneACCESS table keeps in-frame sequences only and misses some clones. Where compared with another copy, unresolved V genes explain less than half of these, and the others have no known cause. The V and J calls and clone size come from that table; D and trimming were worked out from the DNA. For this sample the table gives under 80,000 clones, of which around 86% were detected only once. Of the sample, roughly 12% falls within the top ten clones.

Collaborating institutions collected whole blood in K2EDTA tubes following their own protocols. For TCRbeta analysis, collaborator samples were shipped as frozen whole blood, as isolated PBMCs, or as DNA extracted from either sample type. The specimen sequenced was peripheral blood. The chain joins TRBV2 to TRBJ2-5, with TRBD1 perhaps the D gene, on 6 matching bases. The receptor comes from a human donor in a cohort sampled during active COVID-19. The CDR3 amino acid sequence is: CASSRGDQETQYF. The DNA sequence reads TGTGCCAGCAGCAGGGGCGACCAAGAGACCCAGTACTTC.